Listed below are T cell receptor beta chains from one sample, sequenced in a study of HIV-infected children after antiretroviral therapy interruption. A single record per CDR3 protein comes from TCRdb applying MiXCR to the 3' RACE reads. Of 40,000 to 50,000 distinct CDR3 sequences in the sample, around 4.5% were seen once. The sample in question was CD45RA+ CD4+ T cells from PBMCs, pooled from several time points, obtained from a donor given antiretroviral therapy, either interrupted or continuous. These receptors were collected from a pool of human donors with HIV. The CDR3 runs from the conserved cysteine through the conserved F or W. A D gene is named only where the DNA matches it firmly. Not all rows give a size; the values are once, few, many and, for expanded clones, a class.

TGTGCCACCAGTGATCTTTTCGACAGGGCTGATGAGCAGTTCTTC CATSDLFDRADEQFF 15 TRBV24-1 many TRBD1 TRBJ2-1
TGCGCCAGCAGCCCGGCCGGTACCCTCAATGAAAAACTGTTTTTT CASSPAGTLNEKLFF 15 TRBV4-1 medium-sized . TRBJ1-4
TGTGCCAGCAGCCAGGGGGCGGACAGGGTGCGCACTGAAGCTTTCTTT CASSQGADRVRTEAFF 16 TRBV4-2 many TRBD1 TRBJ1-1
TGTGCCATCAGTGAGGGGACTGCGGATGGCTACACCTTC CAISEGTADGYTF 13 TRBV10-3 many . TRBJ1-2
TGTGCCAGCAGCTTCGAATTTGATACCTACGAGCAGTACTTC CASSFEFDTYEQYF 14 TRBV11-3 many . TRBJ2-7
TGTGCCAGCAGTTCGGGCAGGGGGAGCAATCAGCCCCAGCATTTT CASSSGRGSNQPQHF 15 TRBV12-3/TRBV12-4 . TRBD1 TRBJ1-5
TGCAGCGTCTCCCGGGACAGCTCCTACAATGAGCAGTTCTTC CSVSRDSSYNEQFF 14 TRBV29-1 many TRBD1 TRBJ2-1
TGTGCCAGCAGTTTAGTAGGGCAGGGGAACGAAAAACTGTTTTTT CASSLVGQGNEKLFF 15 TRBV12-3/TRBV12-4 many . TRBJ1-4
TGCGCCAGCAGCCCTGGACTACTAGCACGGCTCACAGATACGCAGTATTTT CASSPGLLARLTDTQYF 17 TRBV4-1 many . TRBJ2-3
TGTGCCAGCAGTTCGTCGGGAGGAGGGAACACTGAAGCTTTCTTT CASSSSGGGNTEAFF 15 TRBV6-2/TRBV6-3 . . TRBJ1-1
TGTGCCAGCATACGGGGGCTCATGAACACTGAAGCTTTCTTT CASIRGLMNTEAFF 14 TRBV6-1 many . TRBJ1-1
TGCGCCAGCAGCCGAACGGGGGAAAGCAATCAGCCCCAGCATTTT CASSRTGESNQPQHF 15 TRBV5-1 few . TRBJ1-5
TGTGCCAGTAGTATCGGACCGTATAGCAATCAGCCCCAGCATTTT CASSIGPYSNQPQHF 15 TRBV19 . . TRBJ1-5
TGTGCCAGCAGTTTAATCTATAACACTGAAGCTTTCTTT CASSLIYNTEAFF 13 TRBV6-1 many . TRBJ1-1
TGTGCCAGCAGTTCCCGGACGGCTTCCTACGAGCAGTACTTC CASSSRTASYEQYF 14 TRBV12-3/TRBV12-4 many . TRBJ2-7
TGTGCCAGCAGCTTAGGTTTTTCAACGCGGCAGTACTTC CASSLGFSTRQYF 13 TRBV13 medium-sized . TRBJ2-7
TGTGCCAGCAGCCAAGACTATGTACAAGAGACCCAGTACTTC CASSQDYVQETQYF 14 TRBV3-1 many . TRBJ2-5
TGTGCCACCCGGGAGGGCAATCAGCCCCAGCATTTT CATREGNQPQHF 12 TRBV10-3 . . TRBJ1-5
TGTGCCAGCACCACGACCCCAGGCTATGGCTACACCTTC CASTTTPGYGYTF 13 TRBV6-4 . . TRBJ1-2
TGTGCCAGCAGTGAACAGACCTACGAGCAGTACTTC CASSEQTYEQYF 12 TRBV28 many . TRBJ2-7
TGTGCCAGTAGTATACTCTACGCCGGGACAGGGAGACAGCCCCAGCATTTT CASSILYAGTGRQPQHF 17 TRBV19 few TRBD1 TRBJ1-5
TGTGCCAGCAGCTTGCTAGGGCGGCAGGGGGAGACCCAGTACTTC CASSLLGRQGETQYF 15 TRBV5-6 many . TRBJ2-5
TGTGCCAGTAGTATTACTAGCGGCACCGGGGAGCTGTTTTTT CASSITSGTGELFF 14 TRBV19 many TRBD2 TRBJ2-2
TGCAGTGCCAGCCGGACAGGGGACAATGAGCAGTTCTTC CSASRTGDNEQFF 13 TRBV20-1 few TRBD1 TRBJ2-1
TGTGCCAGTTTGGGGGCCAGGATAGATACGCAGTATTTT CASLGARIDTQYF 13 TRBV7-2 many . TRBJ2-3
TGTGCCACCGGGGAAGGGGGGGGCAAGAATGAGCAGTTCTTC CATGEGGGKNEQFF 14 TRBV10-3 many . TRBJ2-1
TGTGCCAGCAGAACCCACGACCCGGGAGAGCAGTACTTC CASRTHDPGEQYF 13 TRBV28 many . TRBJ2-7
TGCGCCAGCAGCCAAGAAAAACCAGGGCTAGTCTATGGCTACACCTTC CASSQEKPGLVYGYTF 16 TRBV4-1 many . TRBJ1-2
TGTGCCAGCAGCTCACAGGGGCAGCCCCAGCATTTT CASSSQGQPQHF 12 TRBV11-2 few TRBD1 TRBJ1-5
TGTGCCAGCAGTGCCGGCAGGGGGTCAATGAACACTGAAGCTTTCTTT CASSAGRGSMNTEAFF 16 TRBV6-1 many TRBD1 TRBJ1-1
TGTGCCAGCAGCCACTTACCGGGACAGGGATTCCACGGGGAGCTGTTTTTT CASSHLPGQGFHGELFF 17 TRBV3-1 few TRBD1 TRBJ2-2
TGTGCCAGCAGCCCAGGGACAGGGTGGAACACTGAAGCTTTCTTT CASSPGTGWNTEAFF 15 TRBV5-6 few TRBD1 TRBJ1-1
TGTGCTAGTGTGTCAGGGGGCAATGAGCAGTTCTTC CASVSGGNEQFF 12 TRBV12-5 many TRBD1 TRBJ2-1
TGTGCCAGCGGGTTGGGGAAGAGGGAATTTCAGTACTTC CASGLGKREFQYF 13 TRBV2 . . TRBJ2-4
TGTGCCAGCAGCCCACTGGGCACAGATACGCAGTATTTT CASSPLGTDTQYF 13 TRBV7-6 many . TRBJ2-3
TGTGCCAGCAACAAGGGGGGGAGCTCCTACGAGCAGTACTTC CASNKGGSSYEQYF 14 TRBV6-6 . . TRBJ2-7
TGTGCCAGCAGATCCCTTGGGGCGCGGCAAGAGACCCAGTACTTC CASRSLGARQETQYF 15 TRBV27 many . TRBJ2-5
TGTGCCAGCAGCCGTGAAACAGACAACTACGAGCAGTACTTC CASSRETDNYEQYF 14 TRBV28 many . TRBJ2-7
TGTACGAGCTGGGGGGACGGTCACGGCGAGCAGTACTTC CTSWGDGHGEQYF 13 TRBV28 many . TRBJ2-7
TGTGCCAGCGGGACAGGGGCTTCGGGGGGGCTTCGGAGGACCGGGGAGCTGTTTTTT CASGTGASGGLRRTGELFF 19 TRBV12-3/TRBV12-4 many TRBD1 TRBJ2-2
TGTGCCAGCAGCCCTGGGGGGACAGGGTCTTATGGCTACACCTTC CASSPGGTGSYGYTF 15 TRBV13 many TRBD1 TRBJ1-2
TGTGCCAGCAGTCCAAATTCACCCCTCCACTTT CASSPNSPLHF 11 TRBV2 many . TRBJ1-6
TGCGCCAGCAGCCAAGATCTTATAACGGGGTCCCAGTACTTC CASSQDLITGSQYF 14 TRBV4-1 many . TRBJ2-5
TGTGCCATCAACCCGGGACAGGGGAACAATGAGCAGTTCTTC CAINPGQGNNEQFF 14 TRBV10-3 many TRBD1 TRBJ2-1
TGTGCCAGCAGCCCCCCGGGACAGGGAGGAAACACCATATATTTT CASSPPGQGGNTIYF 15 TRBV3-1 many TRBD1 TRBJ1-3
TGTGCCAGCCGACGGGGGGACTACGAGCAGTACTTC CASRRGDYEQYF 12 TRBV6-7 . TRBD2 TRBJ2-7
TGCGCCAGCAGCTTGGACAGTCCGTCACCCCTCCACTTT CASSLDSPSPLHF 13 TRBV5-1 many . TRBJ1-6
TGTGCCAGCAGTTACTCGACCAAAGCCAAAAACATTCAGTACTTC CASSYSTKAKNIQYF 15 TRBV6-5 many . TRBJ2-4